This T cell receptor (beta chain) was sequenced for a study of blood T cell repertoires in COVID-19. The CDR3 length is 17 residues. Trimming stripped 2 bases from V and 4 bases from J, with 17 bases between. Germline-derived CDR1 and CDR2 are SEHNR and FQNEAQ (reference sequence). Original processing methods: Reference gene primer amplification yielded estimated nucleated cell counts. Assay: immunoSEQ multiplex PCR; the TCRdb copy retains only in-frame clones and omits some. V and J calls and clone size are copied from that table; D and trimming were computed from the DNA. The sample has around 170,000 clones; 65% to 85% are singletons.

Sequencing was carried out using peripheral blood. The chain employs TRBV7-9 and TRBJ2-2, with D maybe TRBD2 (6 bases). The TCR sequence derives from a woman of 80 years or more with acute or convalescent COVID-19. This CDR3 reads CASSLRVGGASTGELFF. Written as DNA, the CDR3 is TGTGCCAGCAGCTTACGAGTCGGGGGAGCGAGCACCGGGGAGCTGTTTTTT.